A single T cell receptor beta chain is shown here with its context. Clones were sequenced by immunoSEQ multiplex PCR, and TCRdb holds only the in-frame ones, with some missing. The repertoire consists of roughly 75,000 clones, with over 85% occurring once and the leading ten covering about 6.7%. The data were obtained in a study of OX40 agonist ivuxolimab in advanced cancers. As for the study in general: Allowance was made for prior anti-PD-1, anti-PD-L1 or anti-CTLA-4 therapy, and about 37% had some.

Trimming took 7 bases from V and 0 from J, leaving 7 bases between them. The CDR3 extends over 12 amino acids. CDR1 is SNHLY and CDR2 is FYNNEI in the germline V gene. The sampling schedule covered blood at baseline, cycle 4 day 1, and cycle 7 day 1. J is TRBJ2-7 and V is TRBV2; no reliable D call. This specimen was CD4+ or CD8+ T cells sorted from blood, taken in a trial of the OX40 agonist ivuxolimab. This receptor was taken from an adult with an advanced solid tumor such as melanoma, head and neck, liver or kidney cancer. CDR3 DNA: TGTGCCAGCATAATTTCCTCCTACGAGCAGTACTTC. Its translation is CASIISSYEQYF.